Listed here are 10 T cell receptor beta chains from one sample, sequenced in a study of T cell repertoires in cytomegalovirus infection. Their cognate antigens are unknown. Each CDR3 protein gets one entry after TCRdb re-called the reads with MiXCR. This sample carries around 300,000 distinct CDR3 sequences, around 20% of them seen once, and the ten largest clones take approximately 19%. The sample was cultured PBMCs, taken from culture after CMV antigen stimulation. Every receptor here comes from a human donor in good health (CMV status not recorded). Some clones in this sample may be carry-over from other donors' samples.

The chain uses TRBV7-9 and TRBJ1-1; D is possibly TRBD1 (5 bases). This CDR3 is built from 14 residues. Germline V lookup: CDR1 SEHNR, CDR2 FQNEAQ (reference sequence). Trimming stripped 2 bases from V and 3 bases from J, with 10 bases between. This CDR3 is CASSLISGDTEAFF. CDR3 nucleotides: TGTGCCAGCAGCTTAATATCGGGGGACACTGAAGCTTTCTTT.

Comments on this clonotype: Since a much larger clone is just one base distant, this may be a read error. CDR3 loop: CASSFYFRGSSKNIQYF. The DNA of the CDR3 is TGTGCCAGCAGTTTTTACTTCCGGGGGTCATCCAAAAACATTCAGTACTTC. The chain uses TRBV28 and TRBJ2-4; weak D call: TRBD2 (6 bases). V shed 3 bases and J shed 2 bases, with 17 bases lying between them. Germline lookup yields CDR1 MDHEN and CDR2 SYDVKM. The CDR3 length is 17 residues. Full variable domain (missing parts from reference TRBV28 and TRBJ2-4): DVKVTQSSRYLVKRTGEKVFLECVQDMDHENMFWYRQDPGLGLRLIYFSYDVKMKEKGDIPEGYSVSREKKERFSLILESASTNQTSMYLCASSFYFRGSSKNIQYFGAGTRLSVL.

The chain has TRBV18 and TRBJ1-2; 8 nucleotides line up with TRBD1. J gave up 4 bases and V 4 bases, and 5 bases lay outside the gene matches. Germline lookup yields CDR1 KGHSH and CDR2 LQKENI. The CDR3 is made up of 14 amino acids. The CDR3 DNA follows: TGTGCCAGCTCACAGGACAGGGCCGCCTATGGCTACACCTTC. Encoded protein: CASSQDRAAYGYTF.

The chain joins TRBV9 to TRBJ1-2; 7 nucleotides align to TRBD1. CDR1 and CDR2 (germline): SGDLS, YYNGEE. The junction had 9 bases not matched to a gene; V was cut back by 3 bases and J by 4 bases. The CDR3 sequence is 15 residues long. The DNA of the CDR3 is TGTGCCAGCAGCGCTTCGACAGGGTATTCCTATGGCTACACCTTC. Protein product: CASSASTGYSYGYTF.

The chain carries TRBV11-2 and TRBJ2-3, with 7 bases matching TRBD2. Trimming cost V 5 bases and J 4 bases; bases outside gene matches: 6. Germline values: CDR1 SGHAT, CDR2 FQNNGV. This CDR3 comprises 14 residues. The CDR3 DNA reads TGTGCCAGCAGCCGAAGCGGGACGGCAGATACGCAGTATTTT. It specifies CASSRSGTADTQYF.

This chain uses TRBV27 with TRBJ2-1; TRBD2 matches at 10 bases. This CDR3 is built from 15 residues. Losses at the gene ends were 8 bases for V and 1 base for J; bases not matched to a gene: 5. The germline CDR1 and CDR2 sequences are MNHEY and SMNVEV (reference sequence). The chain's CDR3 is CASGLAGASYNEQFF. DNA for the CDR3: TGTGCCAGCGGGCTAGCGGGAGCATCCTACAATGAGCAGTTCTTC.

The chain recombines TRBV5-6 with TRBJ1-2; TRBD1 agrees at 7 bases. The germline gives CDR1 SGHDT, CDR2 YYEEEE. The length of the CDR3 is 12 residues. Trimming removed 5 bases from V and 4 bases from J; junction bases left unmatched: 2. In nucleotides, the CDR3 is TGTGCCAGCAGGGGACAGTTCTATGGCTACACCTTC. Its translation is CASRGQFYGYTF.

This clonotype was detected many times. The chain links TRBV30 to TRBJ1-1; no clear D. This CDR3 is 11 amino acids long. V lost 4 bases and J lost 6, with 9 bases in between. Germline lookup yields CDR1 GTSNPN and CDR2 SVGIG (reference sequence). DNA of the CDR3: TGTGCCTGGACCAAAACCCCTGAAGCTTTCTTT. Residues: CAWTKTPEAFF.

The V gene is TRBV12-3 or TRBV12-4, the J gene TRBJ1-2; 9 bases match TRBD1. Trimming removed 4 bases from V and 8 bases from J; junction bases left unmatched: 8. This CDR3 contains 14 residues. The CDR3 sequence is CASSSLQGARGYTF. Here the CDR3 DNA reads TGTGCCAGCAGTTCCCTACAGGGGGCGCGCGGCTACACCTTC.

The sample holds a few counts of this clonotype. The chain couples TRBV11-1 to TRBJ2-1; D remains unclear. This CDR3 has 13 residues. Trimming left V 7 bases short and J 5 bases short, with 12 bases between. Germline lookup yields CDR1 SGHAT and CDR2 FQDESV (reference sequence). The CDR3 region is CASTPGRHNEQFF. CDR3 DNA: TGTGCCAGCACCCCGGGCAGGCACAATGAGCAGTTCTTC.